This T cell receptor beta chain is drawn from a study of T cells after yellow fever vaccination (dated by TCRdb to the late 2010s). Some background on the complete study: The SMART-Seq v4 Ultra Low Input RNA kit was used to prepare libraries from fractions with low cell numbers. Bulk TCR alpha and beta repertoires were sequenced longitudinally to track T-cell clones before and after primary and booster YFV17D yellow fever vaccination. Two healthy male donors, one aged 18 to 30 and one aged 30 to 40 years, made up the cohort. Blood was drawn at multiple timepoints before and after primary and secondary immunization, with bulk PBMC replicates and cell subsets isolated. The investigation overall reported the following: Because abundant contaminating clonotypes from the bulk population could be contained in FACS-sorted repertoires, computational filtering was required. A small fraction of clonotypes showed up in both the CD4 and CD8 compartments, probably as a result of convergent recombination. Because the study included only two donors, the extent to which the findings can be generalized is limited. Most clones expanded after primary vaccination (around 96% of CD4 and around 88% of CD8) were re-detected after the booster, suggesting that broad memory maintenance occurred. Compared with the primary T-cell response, the secondary T-cell response was weaker but faster, peaking on day 5 rather than day 15.

Synthesis of TCR cDNA relied on 5'RACE template switching, a step that introduced a universal primer site along with unique molecular identifiers. cDNA synthesis was primed from both the TCR alpha and TCR beta constant segments. Two PCR steps were used to amplify libraries, with sample barcodes and sequencing adapters being added in the second step. Sequencing of libraries was done on Illumina HiSeq 2500 (2x100 bp) or NovaSeq (2x150 bp). Regarding the original processing steps: Reads were demultiplexed and collapsed into UMI consensus sequences with MIGEC, and V(D)J alignment was performed with MiXCR. Vaccine-responding clonotypes were defined with edgeR using replicate PBMC samples, requiring FDR below 0.01 and a log2 fold change above 5 up to day 15. Each bulk clonotype received a CD4 or CD8 identity based on whether the sequenced CD4 or CD8 repertoire contained that clonotype at higher abundance. TCRdb itself trimmed the public reads at Q25 with fastp, ran MiXCR and retained productive beta chains. Records with the same CDR3 protein are collapsed into one entry carrying the most frequent genes and DNA. Here the V and J calls rest on TCRdb's processing, not on the authors' analysis. This sample holds around 110,000 distinct CDR3 sequences; 7.5% to 9.5% were observed only once. The ten largest clones add up to approximately 24% of the sample.

This clonotype was detected many times. Its antigen is currently not known. Base qualities are not recorded, but no much larger clone differs from it by a single base. What the treatment or condition label conveys for this sample: live attenuated yellow fever vaccine strain. PBMCs were isolated from peripheral blood using a standard Ficoll-Paque protocol. Dynabeads CD4 and CD8 positive selection kits were used to isolate CD4 and CD8 T-cell fractions. TriZol was used to extract RNA from bulk PBMCs, from CD4 and CD8 fractions, and from dextramer-positive and dextramer-negative fractions. Spanning cysteine to phenylalanine, the CDR3 consists of 14 amino acids. Solely the CDR3 DNA is kept, with 42 bases framed from the first base. Via the germline V gene, CDR1 is SGHRS and CDR2 YFSETQ. Here V drops 5 bases and J drops 5 bases, and the junction holds 6 bases not matched to any gene.

The sequence links TRBV5-1 to TRBJ2-5; 10 nucleotides in the junction match TRBD2. The specimen was CD8+ T cells sorted from PBMCs, collected 45 days after the yellow fever booster vaccination. This TCR derives from a man aged 30 to 39 who received the YFV17D yellow fever vaccine. The DNA is TGCGCCAGCAGAGCGGGAGGGCCTTATGAGACCCAGTACTTC. Its translation is CASRAGGPYETQYF. Reference TRBV5-1 and TRBJ2-5 genes cover what lies past the CDR3, so the full variable domain is KAGVTQTPRYLIKTRGQQVTLSCSPISGHRSVSWYQQTPGQGLQFLFEYFSETQRNKGNFPGRFSGRQFSNSRSEMNVSTLELGDSALYLCASRAGGPYETQYFGPGTRLLVL.